These T cell receptor beta chains were read from a single sample in a study of cytomegalovirus exposure and HLA in healthy donors. Profiling relied on immunoSEQ multiplex PCR, and the TCRdb table lists in-frame clones only, not all of them. The sample includes hundreds of thousands of clones, almost 80% seen only once; the top ten take around 3.9%. The sample consisted of PBMCs. Source of these receptors: a male donor in good health and CMV-seronegative. Both conserved end residues are part of each CDR3. The D gene is left open where the match is weak. Clone size appears in some rows only: once, few, many, or a class for an expanded clone.

v_gene	d_gene	j_gene	abundance	CDR3aa	CDR3nt
TRBV9	TRBD2	TRBJ2-1	.	CASSARLAGNNEQFF	TGTGCCAGCAGCGCCCGACTAGCGGGAAACAATGAGCAGTTCTTC
TRBV6-5	TRBD1	TRBJ2-7	once	CASSLGTGQGEQYF	TGTGCCAGCAGTTTAGGGACAGGGCAAGGCGAGCAGTACTTC
TRBV5-1	TRBD1	TRBJ2-7	.	CASSFGQGVGEQYF	TGCGCCAGCAGCTTTGGGCAGGGGGTGGGCGAGCAGTACTTC
TRBV6-5	.	TRBJ2-3	once	CASSYGGTGADTQYF	TGTGCCAGCAGTTACGGGGGGACGGGCGCAGATACGCAGTATTTT
TRBV7-8	.	TRBJ2-1	.	CASSLGGASAGSYNEQFF	TGTGCCAGCAGCTTAGGTGGGGCTAGCGCCGGATCGTACAATGAGCAGTTCTTC
TRBV7-9	TRBD2	TRBJ2-1	.	CASSPLAGGNNEQFF	TGTGCCAGCAGCCCTCTAGCGGGAGGGAACAATGAGCAGTTCTTC
TRBV10-3	TRBD1	TRBJ1-1	.	CAINQGARNTEAFF	TGTGCCATCAACCAGGGGGCAAGGAACACTGAAGCTTTCTTT
TRBV7-2	.	TRBJ2-4	.	CASSLMLLAKNIQYF	TGTGCCAGCAGCCTAATGCTCCTAGCCAAAAACATTCAGTACTTC
TRBV4-1	TRBD2	TRBJ2-6	.	CASSRAGTSGRSSGANVLTF	TGCGCCAGCAGCCGGGCTGGGACTAGCGGGAGGAGCTCTGGGGCCAACGTCCTGACTTTC
TRBV7-9	TRBD2	TRBJ2-7	few	CASSRSGSSLLEQYF	TGTGCCAGCAGCCGTAGCGGGAGCTCTCTCCTCGAGCAGTACTTC
TRBV11-3	.	TRBJ2-1	.	CASSPGAAYNEQFF	TGTGCCAGCAGTCCTGGGGCAGCTTACAATGAGCAGTTCTTC
TRBV2	.	TRBJ2-4	once	CASSVGQNIQYF	TGTGCCAGCAGTGTAGGACAGAACATTCAGTACTTC
TRBV5-1	.	TRBJ2-7	.	CASSLALDTYYEQYF	TGCGCCAGCAGCTTGGCCCTGGACACCTACTACGAGCAGTACTTC
TRBV28	TRBD1	TRBJ1-1	.	CASSFWGQGNTEAFF	TGTGCCAGCAGTTTCTGGGGACAGGGGAACACTGAAGCTTTCTTT
TRBV9	TRBD2	TRBJ2-1	.	CASSAPGLAGNEQFF	TGTGCCAGCAGCGCACCGGGACTAGCGGGCAATGAGCAGTTCTTC
TRBV19	.	TRBJ2-5	few	CASREGWVQYF	TGTGCCAGTAGGGAGGGTTGGGTGCAGTACTTC
TRBV5-1	TRBD2	TRBJ2-3	.	CASSTPGLAATDTQYF	TGCGCCAGCAGCACGCCGGGACTAGCGGCCACAGATACGCAGTATTTT
TRBV2	TRBD1	TRBJ2-5	.	CASRTDRGPETQYF	TGTGCCAGCAGGACGGACAGGGGGCCAGAGACCCAGTACTTC
TRBV6-1	.	TRBJ1-4	few	CASSRVSTNEKLFF	TGTGCCAGCAGCAGGGTTAGCACTAATGAAAAACTGTTTTTT
TRBV9	.	TRBJ1-3	.	CASSGEGNTIYF	TGTGCCAGCAGCGGCGAGGGAAACACCATATATTTT
TRBV9	.	TRBJ2-7	.	CASSVGSGNSYEQYF	TGTGCCAGCAGCGTAGGGTCCGGGAACTCCTACGAGCAGTACTTC
TRBV2	.	TRBJ1-3	.	CASNGGKGNTIYF	TGTGCCAGCAACGGGGGGAAGGGAAACACCATATATTTT
TRBV7-2	TRBD1	TRBJ1-1	.	CASSWGQGRQTEAFF	TGTGCCAGCAGCTGGGGACAGGGCCGACAGACTGAAGCTTTCTTT
TRBV19	.	TRBJ2-7	.	CASSIAQGASYEQYF	TGTGCCAGTAGTATAGCCCAGGGCGCCTCCTACGAGCAGTACTTC
TRBV5-6	.	TRBJ1-6	.	CASSLRSGVNSPLHF	TGTGCCAGCAGCTTACGGTCAGGGGTTAATTCACCCCTCCACTTT
TRBV7-6	TRBD1	TRBJ1-2	few	CASSRDRVPYGYTF	TGTGCCAGCAGCCGTGACAGGGTACCCTATGGCTACACCTTC
TRBV11-2	.	TRBJ2-5	.	CASSSEPHRVPLQETQYF	TGTGCCAGCAGCTCCGAACCGCACAGGGTCCCCCTCCAAGAGACCCAGTACTTC
TRBV6-1	.	TRBJ2-7	few	CASSENWTPSYEQYF	TGTGCCAGCAGCGAAAATTGGACACCCTCCTACGAGCAGTACTTC
TRBV4-1	.	TRBJ1-4	few	CASSQDLSSVGNEKLFF	TGCGCCAGCAGCCAAGATCTATCGTCCGTCGGGAATGAAAAACTGTTTTTT
TRBV6-4	.	TRBJ2-5	.	CASSPLPLRQVQETQYF	TGTGCCAGCAGTCCCCTTCCCCTTCGACAGGTCCAAGAGACCCAGTACTTC
TRBV10-3	TRBD2	TRBJ2-1	.	CAISKGLADYNEQFF	TGTGCCATCAGTAAGGGACTAGCGGACTACAATGAGCAGTTCTTC
TRBV5-1	.	TRBJ2-5	.	CASSLVSTEETQYF	TGCGCCAGCAGCTTGGTGTCGACAGAAGAGACCCAGTACTTC
TRBV19	TRBD1	TRBJ2-6	.	CASRPRQGSISGANVLTF	TGTGCCAGTAGACCGAGACAGGGGTCAATCTCTGGGGCCAACGTCCTGACTTTC
TRBV2	.	TRBJ1-3	.	CASRGRVSGNTIYF	TGTGCCAGCAGGGGCAGGGTCTCTGGAAACACCATATATTTT
TRBV7-6	TRBD1	TRBJ1-1	.	CASSSLTGGRTEAFF	TGTGCCAGCAGCTCTTTAACAGGGGGACGAACTGAAGCTTTCTTT
TRBV27	TRBD2	TRBJ2-7	.	CASSFAGLAEVYEQYF	TGTGCCAGCAGTTTCGCGGGACTAGCGGAAGTCTACGAGCAGTACTTC
TRBV5-8	TRBD1	TRBJ2-7	once	CASSQEGTGGSYEQYF	TGTGCCAGCAGCCAGGAAGGGACAGGGGGCTCCTACGAGCAGTACTTC
TRBV27	.	TRBJ1-4	.	CASSIQGVGEKLFF	TGTGCCAGCAGTATCCAGGGTGTCGGGGAAAAACTGTTTTTT
TRBV19	TRBD2	TRBJ2-7	.	CASSHGTTYEQYF	TGTGCCAGTAGTCACGGGACTACCTACGAGCAGTACTTC
TRBV15	TRBD1	TRBJ2-7	.	CATSRDGTGGVEQYF	TGTGCCACCAGCAGAGATGGGACAGGGGGCGTCGAGCAGTACTTC
TRBV6-1	TRBD2	TRBJ2-3	once	CASSELTSGTDTQYF	TGTGCCAGCAGTGAGCTGACTAGCGGCACAGATACGCAGTATTTT
TRBV5-1	TRBD2	TRBJ2-1	few	CASSPKGLAVNEQFF	TGCGCCAGCAGCCCGAAGGGACTAGCGGTCAATGAGCAGTTCTTC
TRBV19	.	TRBJ2-7	.	CASSRQDYEQYF	TGTGCCAGTAGTAGACAGGACTACGAGCAGTACTTC
TRBV5-6	.	TRBJ2-1	.	CASAYTPNNEQFF	TGTGCCAGCGCTTACACCCCCAACAATGAGCAGTTCTTC
TRBV5-1	.	TRBJ2-7	.	CASSLGQYEQYF	TGCGCCAGCAGCTTGGGACAATACGAGCAGTACTTC
TRBV2	.	TRBJ2-1	.	CASSRQLHNEQFF	TGTGCCAGCTCTAGGCAGCTCCACAATGAGCAGTTCTTC
TRBV5-4	TRBD1	TRBJ1-2	.	CASSYLTGPNYGYTF	TGTGCCAGCAGCTATTTGACAGGGCCTAACTATGGCTACACCTTC
TRBV19	TRBD2	TRBJ2-2	.	CASNGLAGGGELFF	TGTGCCAGTAACGGACTAGCGGGAGGCGGGGAGCTGTTTTTT
TRBV6-1	.	TRBJ2-5	few	CASSEQDSPSATQYF	TGTGCCAGCAGTGAACAGGACAGCCCCTCGGCGACCCAGTACTTC
TRBV19	.	TRBJ1-1	.	CASSISRNTEAFF	TGTGCCAGTAGTATAAGCCGGAACACTGAAGCTTTCTTT